Following are 26 T cell receptor beta chains from one sample sequenced in a study of cytomegalovirus exposure and HLA in healthy donors. PCR amplification relied on 60 Vbeta primers (plus 13 Jbeta primers). Measured with immunoSEQ multiplex PCR; TCRdb has only the in-frame clones, and not every one. The profile shows some 180,000 clones, 79% of them singletons. Sequencing was performed on PBMCs. These receptors were obtained from a woman between 25 and 40 years old in good health and CMV-seropositive.

The chain has TRBV4-2 and TRBJ1-5; a possible D gene is TRBD1 (6 bases). This CDR3 is built from 21 residues. Trimming pared 1 base from V and 9 bases from J, leaving 34 bases between. CDR1 LGHNA and CDR2 YNFKEQ come from the germline V gene. CDR3 bases: TGTGCCAGCAGCCAAGTACTGGAGGAGGCGGTGGGGGGGGCTAGGAGAAGGCCCCAGCATTTT. It yields the protein CASSQVLEEAVGGARRRPQHF.

In the case of this clone: One end of the junction fails to match germline, which may point to a read error. The sample has other DNA sequences that encode this CDR3 too. The genes are TRBV4-3 and TRBJ2-7; no definite D call. The CDR3 is 13 amino acids. Germline values: CDR1 LGHNA, CDR2 YSLEER. The CDR3 nucleotides read TGCGCCAGCAGTCAAGGAGTCCCCTACGAGCAGTACTTC. It specifies CASSQGVPYEQYF.

In this sample, this clone turned up a few times. This sequence joins TRBV6-5 and TRBJ2-3; TRBD2 might be the D (6 bases). Germline V CDR1 and CDR2: MNHEY, SVGAGI. This CDR3 region has 15 residues. V gave up 7 bases and J gave up 2 bases, with 16 bases separating them. The CDR3 DNA follows: TGTGCCAGCATGTCAAGCGGGTGGGACACAGATACGCAGTATTTT. Residues: CASMSSGWDTDTQYF.

V usage is TRBV7-2 and J usage is TRBJ2-7, with D possibly TRBD2 on 5 matching bases. Germline lookup yields CDR1 SGHTA and CDR2 FQGNSA. V lost 1 base, J lost 7 bases, and 11 bases lay in between. The CDR3 is made up of 13 amino acids. The CDR3: CASSLDGGLEQYF. CDR3 in DNA: TGTGCCAGCAGCTTAGATGGAGGCTTGGAGCAGTACTTC.

As DNA, the CDR3 is TGTGCCAGCAGCTCCTGGGACAGAGCTAATGAAAAACTGTTTTTT. Its protein product is CASSSWDRANEKLFF. The V and J genes are TRBV7-9 and TRBJ1-4; 7 bases line up with TRBD1. V was clipped by 4 bases and J by 3 bases; unmatched bases: 5. CDR3 length: 15 residues. Germline CDR1 is SEHNR and CDR2 is FQNEAQ (reference sequence).

CDR3 residues: CASSLPFSGTGSYEQYF. The CDR3 region has the DNA TGCGCCAGCAGCTTGCCCTTTTCCGGGACAGGGTCCTACGAGCAGTACTTC. This sequence joins TRBV5-1 and TRBJ2-7; the match to TRBD1 covers 9 bases. With 1 base clipped from V and 1 base from J, the junction kept 9 bases outside the gene matches. CDR3 length: 17 amino acids. Germline CDR1 reads SGHRS; CDR2 reads YFSETQ.

This clone was picked up a small number of times. The chain uses TRBV27 and TRBJ2-1; D is perhaps TRBD2 (5 bases). Germline V gives CDR1 MNHEY, CDR2 SMNVEV (reference sequence). The CDR3 is made up of 16 amino acids. V was trimmed by 5 bases and J by 0 bases, leaving 14 bases between them. This CDR3 is CASSPAGPSSYNEQFF. CDR3 nucleotide sequence: TGTGCCAGCAGTCCCGCGGGTCCGAGCTCCTACAATGAGCAGTTCTTC.

The chain uses TRBV9 and TRBJ2-2; D unclear. Germline V gene data show CDR1 as SGDLS and CDR2 as YYNGEE. The CDR3 consists of 16 residues. Trimming took 0 bases from V and 0 from J, leaving 9 bases between them. The CDR3 here is CASSVVSDSNTGELFF. DNA of the CDR3: TGTGCCAGCAGCGTAGTAAGCGACTCGAACACCGGGGAGCTGTTTTTT.

The V and J genes are TRBV9 and TRBJ1-1, with D tentatively TRBD1 (5 bases). The CDR3 runs to 14 residues. The germline V gene encodes CDR1 SGDLS and CDR2 YYNGEE. The ends were cut back, 4 bases at V and 5 bases at J, with 15 bases in the middle. The CDR3 spells CASSPLGGRTEAFF. CDR3 coding DNA: TGTGCCAGCAGCCCTCTGGGGGGACGAACTGAAGCTTTCTTT.

The chain carries TRBV29-1 and TRBJ1-1, with D possibly being TRBD1 (5 bases). This CDR3 region has 15 residues. Germline V gene lookup returns CDR1 SQVTM and CDR2 ANQGSEA. V lost 4 bases and J lost 6, with 21 bases in between. CDR3 nucleotide sequence: TGCAGCGTTGTCATCAGGGAACGGAGGGCCGCTGAAGCTTTCTTT. This gives the protein CSVVIRERRAAEAFF. Complete variable domain (other parts from reference TRBV29-1 and TRBJ1-1): SAVISQKPSRDICQRGTSLTIQCQVDSQVTMMFWYRQQPGQSLTLIATANQGSEATYESGFVIDKFPISRPNLTFSTLTVSNMSPEDSSIYLCSVVIRERRAAEAFFGQGTRLTVV.

The genes are TRBV5-8 and TRBJ1-1; D is unresolved. This CDR3 contains 14 residues. Germline assignment: CDR1 SGHTS and CDR2 YDEGEE. Trimming shortened V by 5 bases and J by 2 bases, and 13 bases separated the two germline ends. CDR3 coding DNA: TGTGCCAGCAGATTTTGGGTGGGCAACACTGAAGCTTTCTTT. Translated: CASRFWVGNTEAFF.

This clone has a handful of counts. The chain has TRBV5-4 and TRBJ2-2; maybe TRBD2 (5 bases). This CDR3 comprises 15 residues. The V end was cut by 1 base, the J end by 4 bases, with 11 bases between. CDR1 is SGHNT and CDR2 is YYREEE in the germline V gene (reference sequence). The DNA for the CDR3 is TGTGCCAGCAGCTTGTACGGGATCGGCACCGGGGAGCTGTTTTTT. It is translated as CASSLYGIGTGELFF.

The chain recombines TRBV9 with TRBJ2-1; TRBD2 matches at 15 bases. The CDR3 loop spans 19 amino acids. Unmatched junction bases numbered 13, after V lost 0 bases and J lost 9 bases. The germline CDR1 and CDR2 sequences are SGDLS and YYNGEE. The CDR3 region is CASSVEGLAGGINTGEQFF. In DNA, the CDR3 is TGTGCCAGCAGCGTAGAGGGACTAGCGGGAGGAATTAACACGGGTGAGCAGTTCTTC.

The chain couples TRBV11-3 to TRBJ2-5; maybe TRBD1 (6 bases). The closer fit of TRBJ2-7 to the DNA end suggests the J call may be wrong. Per the germline V gene, CDR1 is SGHNT and CDR2 is YENEEA. This CDR3 region has 14 residues. CDR3 bases: TGTGCCAGCAGCTTCCCGACAGGCTCCGCCGAGCAGTACTTC. It encodes CASSFPTGSAEQYF.

The chain combines TRBV6-6 with TRBJ2-4; the match to TRBD2 covers 8 bases. The CDR3 is 15 residues long. V gave up 8 bases and J gave up 8 bases; unmatched junction bases: 14. The germline V gene has CDR1 MNHNY and CDR2 SVGAGI (reference sequence). CDR3 DNA sequence: TGTGCCAGCCGCAAATCGGGGGGGGGCGCGGACATTCAGTACTTC. It encodes CASRKSGGGADIQYF.

This chain joins TRBV11-2 and TRBJ2-2; D uncertain. The CDR3 covers 14 residues. V lost 1 base to trimming and J lost 0 bases, with 3 bases between them. CDR1 and CDR2 from the germline V gene are SGHAT and FQNNGV. The DNA of the CDR3 is TGTGCCAGCAGCTTAGCCGCGAACACCGGGGAGCTGTTTTTT. Residues: CASSLAANTGELFF.

The V call is TRBV7-5, the J call TRBJ2-1; no DNA check was done on the table's D call, TRBD2. TRBV7-5 is a known pseudogene. This CDR3 is 13 amino acids long. CDR3 region: CARSPPRCDEQFF. The CDR3, as DNA: TGTGCCAGAAGCCCCCCCCGGTGTGATGAGCAGTTCTTC.

The chain carries TRBV10-2 and TRBJ2-1; the D is unclear. Germline CDR1 and CDR2: WSHSY and SAAADI. This CDR3 region has 15 residues. Trimming shortened V by 0 bases and J by 0 bases, and 6 bases separated the two germline ends. CDR3 region: CASSESLSSYNEQFF. In nucleotides, the CDR3 is TGCGCCAGCAGTGAGTCCCTGAGCTCCTACAATGAGCAGTTCTTC.

This clone has a handful of counts. J is TRBJ1-1 and V is TRBV29-1; D not certain. Between the trimmed V and J ends, which lost 6 bases and 2 bases, there was a span of 7 bases. The germline gives CDR1 SQVTM, CDR2 ANQGSEA. The CDR3 extends over 11 amino acids. The CDR3 is CSVTLNTEAFF. DNA for the CDR3: TGCAGCGTCACACTAAACACTGAAGCTTTCTTT. Using reference TRBV29-1 and TRBJ1-1 for the parts outside the CDR3, the full variable domain is SAVISQKPSRDICQRGTSLTIQCQVDSQVTMMFWYRQQPGQSLTLIATANQGSEATYESGFVIDKFPISRPNLTFSTLTVSNMSPEDSSIYLCSVTLNTEAFFGQGTRLTVV.

This chain joins TRBV2 and TRBJ2-7; 9 bases line up with TRBD1. From germline, CDR1 is SNHLY and CDR2 FYNNEI. The CDR3 is 12 residues long. V lost 8 bases to trimming and J lost 5 bases; unmatched junction nucleotides: 4. DNA of the CDR3: TGTGCCAGCGACAGGGGGAGGGACGAGCAGTACTTC. It codes for CASDRGRDEQYF.

V and J are TRBV15 and TRBJ2-7; D is undetermined. V lost 1 base, J lost 0 bases, and 7 bases lay in between. The CDR3 has 14 amino acids. The germline V gene encodes CDR1 LNHNV and CDR2 YYDKDF (reference sequence). This CDR3 is CATSRGGASYEQYF. CDR3 coding DNA: TGTGCCACCAGCAGAGGTGGAGCCTCCTACGAGCAGTACTTC.

This sequence joins TRBV9 and TRBJ2-5; 7 bases match TRBD2. Trimming took 7 bases from V and 2 from J; bases not matched to a gene: 5. Germline loops: CDR1 SGDLS, CDR2 YYNGEE. The CDR3 covers 13 residues. CDR3 residues: CASGWGGQETQYF. Written as DNA, the CDR3 is TGTGCCAGCGGTTGGGGGGGTCAAGAGACCCAGTACTTC.

The chain has TRBV7-9 and TRBJ1-2; TRBD1 aligns across 7 bases. There are 15 residues in the CDR3. The V gene end was trimmed by 4 bases and the J gene end by 0 bases; junction bases not matched to a gene: 5. Germline V gives CDR1 SEHNR, CDR2 FQNEAQ (reference sequence). The CDR3 sequence is CASSWGTAANYGYTF. CDR3 bases: TGTGCCAGCAGCTGGGGGACAGCGGCTAACTATGGCTACACCTTC.

V usage is TRBV30 and J usage is TRBJ1-1; TRBD1 agrees at 11 bases. With V trimmed by 3 bases and J by 6 bases, 3 bases remained unmatched. This CDR3 has 13 residues. The germline V gene has CDR1 GTSNPN and CDR2 SVGIG (reference sequence). This CDR3 is CAWRDRGRAEAFF. The CDR3 region has the DNA TGTGCCTGGAGGGACAGGGGGCGGGCTGAAGCTTTCTTT.

V and J are TRBV21-1 and TRBJ1-2; TRBD1 is taken as the D call from the table, unchecked against the DNA. TRBV21-1 is a known pseudogene. The CDR3 has 17 amino acids. DNA of the CDR3: TGTGCCAGCAAAGGTGAGCGACAGAAACTGACCGAGTATGGCTACACCTTC. Its translation is CASKGERQKLTEYGYTF.

This chain joins TRBV2 and TRBJ2-3; D perhaps matches TRBD2 (6 bases). The CDR3 is 14 amino acids. Germline-derived CDR1 and CDR2 are SNHLY and FYNNEI. Trimming took 11 bases from V and 0 from J, leaving 15 bases between them. The CDR3 here is CASGELESTDTQYF. DNA of the CDR3: TGTGCCTCGGGGGAGCTCGAAAGCACAGATACGCAGTATTTT.